The 27 T cell receptor beta chains below come from one sample, sequenced in a study of a mutant IDH1 vaccine in newly diagnosed glioma. Their antigens remain unidentified. Clones were sequenced by immunoSEQ multiplex PCR, and TCRdb holds only the in-frame ones, with some missing. The sample has 30,000 to 35,000 clones, about three fifths seen once. Time point described: week 5, during vaccination. Every vaccine dose comprised 300 ug of mutant IDH1 20-mer peptide plus topical imiquimod. The specimen was PBMCs, collected from a glioma patient whose treatment included an IDH1 peptide vaccine. The receptor set was obtained from a woman aged 18 to 35 with glioma.

V usage is TRBV7-8 and J usage is TRBJ2-5; D ambiguous. Trimming took off 1 base at V and 5 bases at J, with 8 bases between the two ends. The CDR3 length is 13 residues. Germline CDR1 reads SGHVS; CDR2 reads FQNEAQ. The DNA of the CDR3 is TGTGCCAGCAGCTTAGGATTGGGCGAGACCCAGTACTTC. This codes for CASSLGLGETQYF.

The CDR3 reads CASSFTQYSGNTIYF. The CDR3 DNA follows: TGTGCCAGCAGCTTCACACAGTACTCTGGAAACACCATATATTTT. The V and J genes are TRBV7-2 and TRBJ1-3; D remains unclear. The CDR3 loop spans 15 amino acids. Trimming took off 3 bases at V and 0 bases at J, with 9 bases between the two ends. Germline loops: CDR1 SGHTA, CDR2 FQGNSA.

The chain combines TRBV27 with TRBJ1-2; D uncertain. V lost 5 bases and J lost 3, with 10 bases in between. CDR1 and CDR2 (germline): MNHEY, SMNVEV (reference sequence). The CDR3 sequence is 13 residues long. CDR3 residues: CASSPNVDYGYTF. The CDR3 DNA is TGTGCCAGCAGTCCCAATGTTGACTATGGCTACACCTTC.

A few counts support this clone. The V gene is TRBV10-3, the J gene TRBJ1-5, with D possibly TRBD1 on 5 matching bases. Germline loops: CDR1 ENHRY, CDR2 SYGVKD. V was pared by 3 bases and J by 4 bases, with 10 bases between. The CDR3 is 14 residues long. This CDR3 is CAISEQVGNQPQHF. As DNA, the CDR3 is TGTGCCATCAGTGAACAGGTCGGAAATCAGCCCCAGCATTTT.

V is TRBV6-4 and J is TRBJ1-1, with D perhaps matching TRBD1 (5 bases). With 5 bases removed from V and 1 base from J, the gap between germline ends came to 11 bases. The V gene's germline CDR1 is MRHNA and CDR2 SNTAGT. This CDR3 is built from 14 residues. CDR3 region: CASSLTGANTEAFF. The CDR3 DNA reads TGTGCCAGCAGTTTAACCGGGGCGAACACTGAAGCTTTCTTT.

The rearrangement uses TRBV18 and TRBJ2-5; 9 nucleotides agree with TRBD1. Per the germline V gene, CDR1 is KGHSH and CDR2 is LQKENI. Trimming cost V 6 bases and J 1 base; bases outside gene matches: 3. CDR3 length: 14 residues. CDR3 region: CASSRQGGQETQYF. CDR3 in DNA: TGTGCCAGCTCTCGACAGGGGGGCCAAGAGACCCAGTACTTC.

The chain couples TRBV5-1 to TRBJ2-5; 7 bases agree with TRBD1. CDR3 size: 15 residues. Germline V gene data show CDR1 as SGHRS and CDR2 as YFSETQ. Germline trimming cut 0 bases from V and 2 bases from J; bases unmatched to any gene: 4. This chain's CDR3 is CASSLVAGGQETQYF. The CDR3 DNA is TGCGCCAGCAGCTTGGTGGCAGGGGGACAAGAGACCCAGTACTTC.

In its sample, this clone was seen once. The chain carries TRBV19 and TRBJ1-1; 10 bases fit TRBD1. In germline, CDR1 is LNHDA, CDR2 SQIVND (reference sequence). The length of the CDR3 is 15 residues. V lost 4 bases to trimming and J lost 4 bases; unmatched junction nucleotides: 6. CDR3 amino acids: CASSTPTGGRTEAFF. The CDR3 DNA is TGTGCCAGTAGTACCCCGACAGGGGGCCGCACTGAAGCTTTCTTT.

The rearrangement joins TRBV4-2 to TRBJ1-2, with D perhaps TRBD1 (5 bases). V was trimmed by 4 bases and J by 1 base, leaving 13 bases between them. CDR3 length equals 15 residues. Germline V gene lookup returns CDR1 LGHNA and CDR2 YNFKEQ. CDR3 coding DNA: TGTGCCAGCAGCCTAGGGGACGGCAGTAACTATGGCTACACCTTC. Protein: CASSLGDGSNYGYTF.

The table lists this clone with a count of one. The CDR3 region has the DNA TGTGCCAGCAGATCAGGGACTAGCGGGGGGCCACCTTACAATGAGCAGTTCTTC. This sequence encodes CASRSGTSGGPPYNEQFF. The chain couples TRBV27 to TRBJ2-1, with 15 positions matching TRBD2. Germline CDR1 MNHEY, CDR2 SMNVEV (reference sequence). J was trimmed by 4 bases and V by 6 bases; bases with no gene match: 10. There are 18 residues in the CDR3.

The chain recombines TRBV11-2 with TRBJ2-6; 8 positions match TRBD2. Germline V gives CDR1 SGHAT, CDR2 FQNNGV. The junction had 2 bases not matched to a gene; V was cut back by 5 bases and J by 2 bases. This CDR3 is built from 15 residues. CDR3 region: CASSTGGAGANVLTF. The CDR3 DNA follows: TGTGCCAGCAGCACGGGGGGGGCTGGGGCCAACGTCCTGACTTTC.

The chain employs TRBV4-1 and TRBJ1-1; 7 bases fit TRBD1. J lost 5 bases, V lost 3 bases, and 3 bases had no gene match. This CDR3 spans 13 amino acids. Germline CDR1 is MGHRA and CDR2 is YSYEKL. CDR3 in DNA: TGCGCCAGCAGCCAGACAGGGAGTACTGAAGCTTTCTTT. The encoded protein is CASSQTGSTEAFF.

This clone turned up a few times. The chain has TRBV29-1 and TRBJ2-7; TRBD1 might be the D (6 bases). This CDR3 is built from 13 residues. Deletions cut 1 base from V and 2 bases from J, with 9 bases between. Germline V CDR1 and CDR2: SQVTM, ANQGSEA. The CDR3 sequence: CSVEVQGAYEQYF. The CDR3 DNA reads as TGCAGCGTTGAAGTACAGGGAGCCTACGAGCAGTACTTC.

This clone was detected only once. The chain combines TRBV27 with TRBJ1-2; tentatively, D is TRBD1 (6 bases). Germline V gives CDR1 MNHEY, CDR2 SMNVEV (reference sequence). V dropped 1 base and J dropped 7 bases, with 16 bases sitting between them. This CDR3 contains 15 residues. This CDR3 reads CASSLYAGVHSGYTF. In DNA, the CDR3 is TGTGCCAGCAGTTTATACGCAGGGGTGCACTCTGGCTACACCTTC.

This clone appeared a few times. The chain joins TRBV7-9 to TRBJ2-1, with D perhaps TRBD2 (6 bases). Trimming removed 1 base from V and 5 bases from J, with 12 bases in between. The CDR3 extends over 15 amino acids. Germline assignment: CDR1 SEHNR and CDR2 FQNEAQ (reference sequence). This chain's CDR3 is CASSLVGGVNNEQFF. The CDR3 coding sequence is TGTGCCAGCAGCTTAGTCGGCGGGGTGAACAATGAGCAGTTCTTC.

This clone was seen once. The chain couples TRBV6-5 to TRBJ2-4; D gene ambiguous. CDR1 is MNHEY, CDR2 SVGAGI, per germline. V lost 4 bases, J lost 5 bases, and 9 bases lay in between. CDR3 size: 13 residues. The CDR3 here is CASSSPWENIQYF. The CDR3 region has the DNA TGTGCCAGCAGTTCCCCCTGGGAAAACATTCAGTACTTC.

This clone was found a few times. The V gene is TRBV6-5, the J gene TRBJ2-4; TRBD2 agrees at 8 bases. After removal of 2 bases from V and 0 bases from J, the junction contained 3 bases not matched to a gene. Per the germline V gene, CDR1 is MNHEY and CDR2 is SVGAGI. There are 16 residues in the CDR3. The CDR3 reads CASSYRLASAKNIQYF. DNA for the CDR3: TGTGCCAGCAGTTACCGACTAGCGTCAGCCAAAAACATTCAGTACTTC.

The chain employs TRBV12-5 and TRBJ2-5; D may be TRBD1 (5 bases). CDR1 and CDR2 from the germline V gene are LGHNT and FRNRAP. Trimming stripped 4 bases from V and 1 base from J, with 10 bases between. CDR3 size: 14 residues. Written as DNA, the CDR3 is TGTGCTAGTGGTTCCAGGACAAGCCAAGAGACCCAGTACTTC. Amino acids: CASGSRTSQETQYF.

This clone is a singleton in its sample. The chain joins TRBV7-9 to TRBJ1-6, with a weak D call TRBD1 (5 bases). Trimming shortened V by 4 bases and J by 7 bases, and 26 bases separated the two germline ends. The CDR3 consists of 19 residues. The V gene's germline CDR1 is SEHNR and CDR2 FQNEAQ (reference sequence). The CDR3, as DNA: TGTGCCAGCAGCTCCCCTCAGAGGGGCGCGGGAAGAAAAAATTCACCCCTCCACTTT. Its translation: CASSSPQRGAGRKNSPLHF.

A single count supports this clone. The V call is TRBV9, the J call TRBJ2-1, with D possibly TRBD1 on 6 matching bases. The V end was cut by 4 bases, the J end by 4 bases, with 15 bases between. CDR1 is SGDLS, CDR2 YYNGEE, per germline. This CDR3 is built from 15 residues. The CDR3 DNA is TGTGCCAGCAGCCCCCCAGGGGCGTTTTACAATGAGCAGTTCTTC. It translates to CASSPPGAFYNEQFF.

This clone was seen only a few times. The gene calls are TRBV2 and TRBJ1-5, with D possibly being TRBD1 (6 bases). The germline V gene has CDR1 SNHLY and CDR2 FYNNEI. Trimming cost V 8 bases and J 5 bases, with 13 bases left between them. CDR3 length: 13 residues. This chain's CDR3 is CASGGPGHQPQHF. The CDR3 coding sequence is TGTGCCAGCGGGGGCCCGGGACATCAGCCCCAGCATTTT.

The V gene is TRBV30, the J gene TRBJ1-3, with TRBD1 matching 8 bases. V was pared by 2 bases and J by 4 bases, with 4 bases of the junction left unmatched. This CDR3 spans 14 amino acids. The germline V gene has CDR1 GTSNPN and CDR2 SVGIG (reference sequence). CDR3 DNA: TGTGCCTGGAGTAGGGGACAGGCCGGAAACACCATATATTTT. This translates into CAWSRGQAGNTIYF.

This chain's CDR3 is CASSAGTLYNEQFF. The CDR3 bases are TGTGCCAGCAGTGCCGGGACGCTATACAATGAGCAGTTCTTC. This chain joins TRBV27 and TRBJ2-1; D may be TRBD1 or TRBD2 (5 bases each). Deletions cut 5 bases from V and 4 bases from J, with 12 bases between. In germline, CDR1 is MNHEY, CDR2 SMNVEV (reference sequence). This CDR3 comprises 14 residues.

The V gene is TRBV4-3, the J gene TRBJ1-3; D is perhaps TRBD1 (5 bases). V was shortened by 0 bases and J by 2 bases, with 8 bases between the two germline ends. Germline V gene sequence: CDR1 LGHNA, CDR2 YSLEER. The CDR3 is made up of 15 amino acids. CDR3 nucleotide sequence: TGCGCCAGCAGCCAAGAGCGGGGGGCTGGAAACACCATATATTTT. Its translation is CASSQERGAGNTIYF.

The V gene is TRBV10-3, the J gene TRBJ1-2, with D unresolved. Germline CDR1 reads ENHRY; CDR2 reads SYGVKD. The CDR3 is 13 amino acids. With 0 bases removed from V and 4 bases from J, the gap between germline ends came to 6 bases. The CDR3 reads CAISESVSYGYTF. The CDR3 DNA follows: TGTGCCATCAGTGAGTCGGTATCCTATGGCTACACCTTC.

V usage is TRBV25-1 and J usage is TRBJ2-1, with D possibly matching TRBD2 (5 bases). Trimming took off 6 bases at V and 7 bases at J, with 10 bases between the two ends. CDR3 length: 12 residues. Germline CDR1 is MGHDK and CDR2 is SYGVNS. The CDR3 nucleotides read TGTGCCAGCAGGGCTAGCCGTAATGAGCAGTTCTTC. This codes for CASRASRNEQFF.

The rearrangement links TRBV29-1 to TRBJ1-2; D is unresolved. V was pared by 4 bases and J by 8 bases, with 14 bases between. The CDR3 runs 12 residues. From germline, CDR1 is SQVTM and CDR2 ANQGSEA. The CDR3 spells CSVAGPPLGYTF. In DNA form, the CDR3 reads TGCAGCGTTGCGGGCCCCCCCCTCGGCTACACCTTC.